The clone carrying this T cell receptor (beta chain) was counted many times. The target antigen is unknown. Thyroid surgery took place with no prior treatment in any patient. The CDR3 covers 14 residues. Germline loops: CDR1 SGHRS, CDR2 YFSETQ. With 0 bases removed from V and 0 bases from J, the gap between germline ends came to 7 bases. TCRdb re-analyzed the PCR reads using MiXCR. The sample has around 59,000 clones, roughly 15% seen once. The data belong to a study of metastatic and nonmetastatic thyroid tumors. Study findings and constraints: Reportedly, malignant thyroid tumors had significantly higher TCR beta diversity than benign nodules, in blood and tumor.

Material for sequencing was blood. The V call is TRBV5-1, the J call TRBJ2-7; D is uncertain. This receptor was identified in a male donor with papillary thyroid cancer or a benign thyroid nodule (not recorded which). Some clones in this sample may be carry-over from other donors' samples. As DNA, the CDR3 is TGCGCCAGCAGCTTGGATGCGAGCTCCTACGAGCAGTACGTC. Protein product: CASSLDASSYEQYV.